One sample yielded the 12 T cell receptor beta chains listed below, sequenced in a study of metastatic and nonmetastatic thyroid tumors. Patients had received no treatment of any kind before thyroid surgery. TCRdb reassembled clones from the PCR reads with MiXCR. Of tens of thousands of clones in the sample, around 12% were seen once. Material: tumor tissue. Receptors originate from a female donor with papillary thyroid cancer or a benign thyroid nodule (not recorded which). Some clones in this sample may be carry-over from other donors' samples.

As to this clone: A much more abundant neighbour one base away suggests this may be a read error. The CDR3 coding sequence is TGCGGCAGCAGCTTGGCGGGGAACACTGAAGCTTTCTTT. Translation: CGSSLAGNTEAFF. The chain combines TRBV5-1 with TRBJ1-1; D is ambiguous. The CDR3 contains 13 residues. Germline V gene lookup returns CDR1 SGHRS and CDR2 YFSETQ.

The table lists this clone with many counts. V usage is TRBV15 and J usage is TRBJ1-2; weak D call: TRBD1 (5 bases). Germline V gene data show CDR1 as LNHNV and CDR2 as YYDKDF (reference sequence). Trimming took 1 base from V and 5 from J, leaving 17 bases between them. CDR3 size: 16 residues. CDR3 in DNA: TGTGCCACCAGCAGAGTGATGAGGGGTGGGATGTATGGCTACACCTTC. It is translated as CATSRVMRGGMYGYTF.

This clone was counted a few times. The V gene is TRBV5-4, the J gene TRBJ1-6, with D maybe TRBD1 (6 bases). Germline CDR1 reads SGHNT; CDR2 reads YYREEE (reference sequence). This CDR3 region has 15 residues. V lost 4 bases and J lost 10, with 18 bases in between. CDR3: CASSPPSGVNSPLHF. Written as DNA, the CDR3 is TGTGCCAGCAGCCCCCCGTCAGGGGTCAACTCACCCCTCCACTTT.

In this sample, this clone turned up many times. This rearrangement joins TRBV19 to TRBJ2-1; 8 nucleotides align to TRBD1. The junction had 8 bases not matched to a gene; V was cut back by 3 bases and J by 13 bases. This CDR3 has 13 residues. The germline V gene encodes CDR1 LNHDA and CDR2 SQIVND (reference sequence). In DNA form, the CDR3 reads TGTGCCAGTAGTATCCGGGTGGACAGGGCTCAGTTCTTC. As protein: CASSIRVDRAQFF.

At least ten counts were recorded for this clone. The gene calls are TRBV7-9 and TRBJ1-5; no reliable D call. The V gene's germline CDR1 is SEHNR and CDR2 FQNEAQ (reference sequence). The CDR3 is 14 amino acids. Trimming shortened V by 1 base and J by 8 bases, and 12 bases separated the two germline ends. CDR3 loop: CASSLGRPYEPQHF. The CDR3 DNA follows: TGTGCCAGCAGCTTAGGCAGGCCCTACGAGCCCCAGCATTTT.

This clone appeared many times. The chain has TRBV10-2 and TRBJ1-2, with 11 bases that match TRBD1. The CDR3 length is 15 residues. Germline trimming cut 2 bases from V and 7 bases from J; bases unmatched to any gene: 6. The germline V gene encodes CDR1 WSHSY and CDR2 SAAADI. The CDR3 DNA is TGCGCCAGCAGTGAGCCAGGACAGGGGGCGCGTGGCTACACCTTC. Amino acid sequence: CASSEPGQGARGYTF.

This clone was seen a few times. The junction departs from germline at one end; a sequencing error may be responsible. This chain uses TRBV10-3 with TRBJ2-7, with TRBD2 as a possible D gene (5 bases). The CDR3 loop spans 13 amino acids. Per germline, CDR1 ENHRY and CDR2 SYGVKD. The CDR3 reads CAITGIRIDEQYF. Here the CDR3 DNA reads TGCGCCATCACGGGGATTCGTATCGACGAGCAGTACTTC.

Ten or more counts support this clone. The chain joins TRBV7-6 to TRBJ2-1; TRBD2 agrees at 9 bases. Germline CDR1 reads SGHVS; CDR2 reads FNYEAQ. Trimming cost V 5 bases and J 6 bases; bases outside gene matches: 8. The CDR3 contains 15 residues. This CDR3 is CASSRGTSISNEQFF. The CDR3, as DNA: TGTGCCAGCAGCCGGGGGACTAGCATCTCCAATGAGCAGTTCTTC. Full variable domain (rest looked up from reference TRBV7-6 and TRBJ2-1): GAGVSQSPRYKVTKRGQDVALRCDPISGHVSLYWYRQALGQGPEFLTYFNYEAQQDKSGLPNDRFSAERPEGSISTLTIQRTEQRDSAMYRCASSRGTSISNEQFFGPGTRLTVL.

The J gene is TRBJ2-3, the V gene TRBV11-2; maybe TRBD1 (6 bases). This CDR3 has 18 amino acids. Looked up from germline, CDR1 is SGHAT and CDR2 is FQNNGV. Trimming left V 5 bases short and J 3 bases short, with 24 bases between. CDR3 nucleotide sequence: TGTGCCAGCAGCACCCACCCCGCACAGGGTTCTAGGACAGATACGCAGTATTTT. This encodes CASSTHPAQGSRTDTQYF.

The chain carries TRBV27 and TRBJ2-7; no clear D gene. The CDR3 runs to 14 residues. CDR1 MNHEY and CDR2 SMNVEV come from the germline V gene (reference sequence). V was cut by 4 bases and J by 7 bases, with 17 bases left in between. The CDR3 sequence is CASSSGSGSREQYF. The DNA of the CDR3 is TGTGCCAGCAGTTCGGGTTCGGGTTCCAGAGAGCAGTACTTC.

This clone was seen many times. V usage is TRBV20-1 and J usage is TRBJ2-7; 9 nucleotides match TRBD2. Per the germline V gene, CDR1 is DFQATT and CDR2 is SNEGSKA (reference sequence). This CDR3 has 18 amino acids. J was trimmed by 2 bases and V by 0 bases; bases with no gene match: 14. The CDR3 sequence is CSARDLSGSSILPYEQYF. In DNA, the CDR3 is TGCAGTGCTAGAGATCTTAGCGGGAGCTCTATTCTCCCCTACGAGCAGTACTTC.

The chain is built from TRBV5-4 and TRBJ2-3; the D gene is possibly TRBD2 (6 bases). The germline V and J ends were trimmed by 5 bases and 5 bases, with 12 bases remaining between them. This CDR3 region has 13 residues. CDR1 is SGHNT and CDR2 is YYREEE in the germline V gene (reference sequence). The DNA for the CDR3 is TGTGCCAGCAGAGGGAGGAGTCAAGATACGCAGTATTTT. It encodes CASRGRSQDTQYF.